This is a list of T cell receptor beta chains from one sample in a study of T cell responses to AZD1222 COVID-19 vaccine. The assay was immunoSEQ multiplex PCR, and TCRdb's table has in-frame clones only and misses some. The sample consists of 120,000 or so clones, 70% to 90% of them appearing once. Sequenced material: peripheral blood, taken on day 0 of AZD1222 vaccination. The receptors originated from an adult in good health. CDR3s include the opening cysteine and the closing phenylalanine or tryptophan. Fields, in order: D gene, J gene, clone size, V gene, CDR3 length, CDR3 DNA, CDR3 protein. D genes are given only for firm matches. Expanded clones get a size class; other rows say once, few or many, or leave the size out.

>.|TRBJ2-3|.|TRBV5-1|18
TGCGCCAGCAGCTTATTTTCGAGGATAGCGCTGTCCACAGATACGCAGTATTTT
CASSLFSRIALSTDTQYF
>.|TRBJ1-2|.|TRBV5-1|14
TGCGCCAGCAGCTTGATGCAGGAAGGTAGGGGCTACACCTTC
CASSLMQEGRGYTF
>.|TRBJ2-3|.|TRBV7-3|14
TGTGCCAGCAGCCCCGAGGTTGGGTTGGGGACGCAGTATTTT
CASSPEVGLGTQYF
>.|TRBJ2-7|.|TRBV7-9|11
TGTGCCAGCAGCTTAAGCTACGAGCAGTACTTC
CASSLSYEQYF
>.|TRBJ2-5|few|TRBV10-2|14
TGCGCCAGCAGTCCCGGGACCCTCCAAGAGACCCAGTACTTC
CASSPGTLQETQYF
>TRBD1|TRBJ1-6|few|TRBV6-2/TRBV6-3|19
TGTGCCAGCAGTTACTCTCCGGAATCCCGGACAGGGGTTAATTCACCCCTCCACTTT
CASSYSPESRTGVNSPLHF
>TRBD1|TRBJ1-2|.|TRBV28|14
TGTGCCAGCAGCCTCGGGACAGGGGTCTATGGCTACACCTTC
CASSLGTGVYGYTF
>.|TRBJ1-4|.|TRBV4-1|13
TGCGCCAGCAGTCCCATACGAGGTGAAAAACTGTTTTTT
CASSPIRGEKLFF
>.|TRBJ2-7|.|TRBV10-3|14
TGTGCCATCAGTGATTCGGGGCTCTCCTACGAGCAGTACTTC
CAISDSGLSYEQYF
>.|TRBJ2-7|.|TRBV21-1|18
TGTGCCAGCAGCTCAAAGGTCGGTGGGCAGCCTAGCTCCTACGAGCAGTACTTC
CASSSKVGGQPSSYEQYF
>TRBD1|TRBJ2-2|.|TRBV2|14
TGTGCCAGCAATCAGGGGGCGGGCACCGGGGAGCTGTTTTTT
CASNQGAGTGELFF
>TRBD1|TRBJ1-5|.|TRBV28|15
TGTGCCAGCAGTTTCGGGGACAGGGGTTATCAGCCCCAGCATTTT
CASSFGDRGYQPQHF
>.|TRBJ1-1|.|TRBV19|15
TGTGCCAGTAGCAACCCCCGACAAGTGAACACTGAAGCTTTCTTT
CASSNPRQVNTEAFF
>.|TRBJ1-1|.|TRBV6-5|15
TGTGCCAGCAGCCCCGCTGGCAGGGGATCCACTGAAGCTTTCTTT
CASSPAGRGSTEAFF
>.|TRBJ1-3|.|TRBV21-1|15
TGTGCCAGCAGCAAGACAGGGGGCTCTGGAAACACCATATATTTT
CASSKTGGSGNTIYF
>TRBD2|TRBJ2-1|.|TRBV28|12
TGTGCCAGCAGTTTTTTAGCGGGGGGGCAGTTCTTC
CASSFLAGGQFF
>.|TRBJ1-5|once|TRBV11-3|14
TGTGCCAGCAGCATTTCCCCCGGGGCCGGACCCCAGCATTTT
CASSISPGAGPQHF
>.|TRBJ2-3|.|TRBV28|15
TGTGCCAGCAGTTTGCAGCGGGTGAACACAGATACGCAGTATTTT
CASSLQRVNTDTQYF
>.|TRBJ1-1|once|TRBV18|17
TGTGCCAGCTCACCACCCGGGACGTCCGGATTGAACACTGAAGCTTTCTTT
CASSPPGTSGLNTEAFF
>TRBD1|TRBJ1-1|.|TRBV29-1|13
TGCAGCGCCGCCGACAGGGGCGACACTGAAGCTTTCTTT
CSAADRGDTEAFF
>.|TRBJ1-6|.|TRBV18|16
TGTGCCAGCTCACAAAAGGGGGTGAAATCTAATTCACCCCTCCACTTT
CASSQKGVKSNSPLHF
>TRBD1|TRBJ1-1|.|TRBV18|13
TGTGCCAGCTCACGACAGGGGGACACTGAAGCTTTCTTT
CASSRQGDTEAFF
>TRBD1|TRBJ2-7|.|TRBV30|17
TGTGCCTGGAGTCCGAGGATAGGGACAGGGGCTTCCTACGAGCAGTACTTC
CAWSPRIGTGASYEQYF
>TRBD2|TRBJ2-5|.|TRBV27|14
TGTGCCAGCAGTCCGGGGGGTCCTGGAGAGACCCAGTACTTC
CASSPGGPGETQYF
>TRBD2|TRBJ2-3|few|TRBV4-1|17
TGCGCCAGCAGCCAAGATTGGGGGACTAGTGCCGCAGATACGCAGTATTTT
CASSQDWGTSAADTQYF
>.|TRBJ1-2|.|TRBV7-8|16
TGTGCCAGCAGCTTAAGTGGGGGCCTAAACGGCTATGGCTACACCTTC
CASSLSGGLNGYGYTF
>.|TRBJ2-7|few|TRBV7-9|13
TGTGCCAGCAGCTTAAGGGTCTCCTACGAGCAGTACTTC
CASSLRVSYEQYF
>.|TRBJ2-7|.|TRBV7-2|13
TGTGCCAGCAGCTTCCGGGGGTCCCACGAGCAGTACTTC
CASSFRGSHEQYF
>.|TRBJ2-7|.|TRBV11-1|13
TGTGCCAGCAGCTTAGGAGGGGGAGCGGTACAGTACTTC
CASSLGGGAVQYF
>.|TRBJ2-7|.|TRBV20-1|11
TGCAGTGCCCGGGTTTCCTACGAGCAGTACTTC
CSARVSYEQYF
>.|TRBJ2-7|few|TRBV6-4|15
TGTGCCAGCCGGGTCGAGAGCCGAGGCCCCTACGAGCAGTACTTC
CASRVESRGPYEQYF
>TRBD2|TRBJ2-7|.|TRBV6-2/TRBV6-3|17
TGTGCCAGCAGTTATAGGCTTGGTGGGAGGGCCAACTACGAGCAGTACTTC
CASSYRLGGRANYEQYF
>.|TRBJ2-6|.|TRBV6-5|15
TGTGCCAGCATCCAGGCGGGCTCTGGGGCCAACGTCCTGACTTTC
CASIQAGSGANVLTF
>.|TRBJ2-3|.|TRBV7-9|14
TGTGCCAGCAGCGCCGACTACCCCACAGATACGCAGTATTTT
CASSADYPTDTQYF
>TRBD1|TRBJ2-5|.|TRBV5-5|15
TGTGCCAGCAGCCACCAAGGACAGGGAAAAGAGACCCAGTACTTC
CASSHQGQGKETQYF
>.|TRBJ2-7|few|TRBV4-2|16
TGTGCCAGCAGCCAAGTGTATGGGGGGGCCTCGTACGAGCAGTACTTC
CASSQVYGGASYEQYF
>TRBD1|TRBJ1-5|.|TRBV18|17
TGTGCCAGCTCATTTTCCTCGACAGGGAATCGCAACCAGTCCCAGCATTTT
CASSFSSTGNRNQSQHF
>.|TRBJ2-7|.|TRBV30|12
TGTGCCTGGAGTGTACCCAGGGGAGACTATAGATTC
CAWSVPRGDYRF
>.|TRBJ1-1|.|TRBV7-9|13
TGTGCCAGCAGCCTAGAGGGTAACACTGAAGCTTTCTTT
CASSLEGNTEAFF
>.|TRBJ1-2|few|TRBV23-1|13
TGCGCCAGCAGTCAACGGCCTAACTATGGCTACACCTTC
CASSQRPNYGYTF
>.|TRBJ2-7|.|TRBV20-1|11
TGCAGCCCGACTGGTGTGAACGAGCAGTACTTC
CSPTGVNEQYF
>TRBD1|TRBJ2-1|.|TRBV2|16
TGTGCCAGCAGTGAAGCGCGGCGACAGGGGAACAATGAGCAGTTCTTC
CASSEARRQGNNEQFF
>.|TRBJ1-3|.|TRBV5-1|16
TGCGCCAGCAGCTTGGATGCCGGGAGTCGTGGAAACACCATATATTTT
CASSLDAGSRGNTIYF
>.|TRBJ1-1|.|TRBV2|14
TGTGCCAGCAGTGAATGGGGGCCTGACGGTGAAGCTTTCTTT
CASSEWGPDGEAFF
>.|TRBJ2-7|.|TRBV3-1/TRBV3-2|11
TGTGCCAGCAGCCACCGACTCGAGCAGTACTTC
CASSHRLEQYF
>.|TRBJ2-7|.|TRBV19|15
TGTGCCAGTAGTACCCACCGGGACAACTCCTACGAGCAGTACTTC
CASSTHRDNSYEQYF
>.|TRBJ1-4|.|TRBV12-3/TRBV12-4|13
TGTGCCAGCAAGGGCACGGCCGAGGAAAAACTGTTTTTT
CASKGTAEEKLFF
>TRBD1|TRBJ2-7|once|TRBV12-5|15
TGTGCTAGTGGTTTGGTACAACAGGGGGCCTACGAGCAGTACTTC
CASGLVQQGAYEQYF
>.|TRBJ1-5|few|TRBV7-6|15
TGTGCCAGCAGCGCAGTCCAAGGTGGCAATCAGCCCCAGCATTTT
CASSAVQGGNQPQHF
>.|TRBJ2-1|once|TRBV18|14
TGTGCCAGCTCACCGGCGCCCTCCTACAATGAGCAGTTCTTC
CASSPAPSYNEQFF
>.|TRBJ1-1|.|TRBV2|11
TGTGCCAGCAGGGTGAACACTGAAGCTTTCTTT
CASRVNTEAFF
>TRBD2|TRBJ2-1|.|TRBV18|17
TGTGCCAGCTCACCAACGGCACGTAGCGGGAGAGGGAATGAGCAGTTCTTC
CASSPTARSGRGNEQFF
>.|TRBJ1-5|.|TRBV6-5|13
TGTGCCAGCACGTACAGGGGCAATCAGCCCCAGCATTTT
CASTYRGNQPQHF
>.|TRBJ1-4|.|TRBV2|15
TGTGCCACCACCATTGAACAGGGACCTAATGAAAAACTGTTTTTT
CATTIEQGPNEKLFF
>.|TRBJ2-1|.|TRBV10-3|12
TGTGCCATCAGTCCCACAAGAGAGGGGCAGTTCTTC
CAISPTREGQFF
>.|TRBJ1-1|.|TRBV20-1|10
TGCGGCTTCGAGAACACTGAAGCTTTCTTT
CGFENTEAFF
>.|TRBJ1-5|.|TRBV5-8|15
TGTGCCAGCAGCTTGTTGTTTGATGTCAATCAGCCCCAGCATTTT
CASSLLFDVNQPQHF
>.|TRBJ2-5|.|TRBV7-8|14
TGTGCCAGCACCCAACGAGCAGGGGGGGAGACCCAGTACTTC
CASTQRAGGETQYF
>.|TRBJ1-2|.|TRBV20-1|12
TGCAGTGCTAGTCTAGGGACGAATGGCTACACCTTC
CSASLGTNGYTF
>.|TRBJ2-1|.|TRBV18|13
TGTGCCAGCTCACCCGAAATACAGGCTGAGCAGTTCTTC
CASSPEIQAEQFF